These 2 T cell receptor beta chains came from one sample sequenced in a study of blood T cells in healthy people across ages. Then a second PCR, running roughly 6 to 11 cycles, was carried out with a sample-barcoded 5' primer and a J-beta primer mix. TCRdb analysed the 5' RACE reads with MiXCR anew, one entry per CDR3 protein. Of 750,000 or so distinct CDR3 sequences listed, roughly 25% were seen once; the top ten hold more than 7.5%. These data also formed part of another study, on T cells of mothers and their children.

The material sequenced was blood. Receptors were obtained from a boy aged 5-17 years in good health.

The chain is built from TRBV20-1 and TRBJ1-4, with D maybe TRBD1 (5 bases). V lost 7 bases, J lost 2 bases, and 5 bases lay in between. CDR1 is DFQATT, CDR2 SNEGSKA, per germline (reference sequence). This CDR3 is built from 11 residues. In nucleotides, the CDR3 is TGCAGTGGACAGACTAATGAAAAACTGTTTTTT. Translated: CSGQTNEKLFF.

This clonotype was picked up a small number of times. J is TRBJ2-1 and V is TRBV3-1, with TRBD1 matching over 9 bases. Germline V gene sequence: CDR1 LGHDT, CDR2 YNNKEL (reference sequence). The junction had 2 bases not matched to a gene; V was cut back by 1 base and J by 4 bases. This CDR3 spans 15 amino acids. The CDR3 sequence is CASSQVGTGYNEQFF. In nucleotides, the CDR3 is TGTGCCAGCAGCCAAGTCGGGACAGGGTACAATGAGCAGTTCTTC.